This TCR beta chain was found in a study of shared T cell receptors in the human thymus. Germline V lookup: CDR1 SNHLY, CDR2 FYNNEI. The CDR3 is made up of 18 amino acids. V shed 0 bases and J 4 bases; nucleotides not matched to a gene: 5. Method: immunoSEQ multiplex PCR; TCRdb's copy keeps in-frame clones and lacks some. The sample lists 500,000 to 850,000 clones, 70% to 90% occurring once. These data were also reused for a study on human thymus T cells. That study adds: Samples came from healthy Finnish infants during open corrective cardiac surgery. Thymic tissue was derived from resections collected during corrective heart surgery. Related research examined unrelated individuals and reported that their thymic repertoires overlapped highly.

This clonotype was obtained from a boy under two years old with a congenital heart defect. The chain recombines TRBV2 with TRBJ2-1, with TRBD2 matching 14 bases. Sequencing was carried out using thymocytes. CDR3 amino acids: CASSEAGLAGGVYNEQFF. CDR3 in DNA: TGTGCCAGCAGTGAAGCAGGACTAGCGGGAGGCGTATACAATGAGCAGTTCTTC.